This passage covers 19 T cell receptor beta chains from one sample sequenced in a study of T cells in Graves' hyperthyroidism and ophthalmopathy. The TCR beta CDR3 regions underwent amplification using RNA transcripts as the source. Using the HTBI primer set, a first-round RT-PCR was run on the TCR CDR3. TCRdb called the multiplex PCR reads again in MiXCR, with one record for every CDR3 protein. The sample lists 480,000 or so distinct CDR3 sequences; 35% to 50% were seen once. Input material: peripheral blood or thyroid tissue (not recorded which). Receptors were obtained from an adult woman with Graves' disease, either hyperthyroidism or ophthalmopathy (not recorded which).

Of note for this clonotype: The conserved phenylalanine or tryptophan is not found at the CDR3 terminus, so this likely reflects a read error. This chain joins TRBV7-9 and TRBJ2-5, with 9 bases that match TRBD2. Germline V CDR1 and CDR2: SEHNR, FQNEAQ (reference sequence). V dropped 8 bases and J dropped 5; count of bases not matched to a gene: 15. The CDR3 totals 16 residues. CDR3 sequence (DNA): TGTGCCAGCGACCGGTGGGGTAGCGGGAGTTGGGAGACCCAGTACCTC. Translated: CASDRWGSGSWETQYL.

This chain connects TRBV10-3 to TRBJ1-2; a possible D gene is TRBD1 (5 bases). V was cut by 3 bases and J by 4 bases, with 15 bases left in between. The CDR3 sequence is 15 residues long. In germline, CDR1 is ENHRY, CDR2 SYGVKD. The CDR3 here is CAISEAGRTTYGYTF. The CDR3 coding sequence is TGTGCCATCAGTGAAGCGGGACGGACGACCTATGGCTACACCTTC.

V and J are TRBV29-1 and TRBJ1-2; D is unresolved. CDR3 length: 14 residues. Looked up from germline, CDR1 is SQVTM and CDR2 is ANQGSEA. V was shortened by 4 bases and J by 4 bases, with 16 bases between the two germline ends. CDR3 loop: CSVGPPKGPYGYTF. The CDR3 DNA reads as TGCAGCGTTGGTCCCCCTAAGGGCCCCTATGGCTACACCTTC.

Only a few counts were recorded for this clonotype. The rearrangement uses TRBV19 and TRBJ1-5; D gene uncertain. Germline lookup yields CDR1 LNHDA and CDR2 SQIVND (reference sequence). CDR3 length equals 13 residues. Between the trimmed V and J ends, which lost 7 bases and 5 bases, there was a span of 12 bases. The CDR3 coding sequence is TGTGCCAGTATTGGGAGGGATGATCAGCCCCAGCATTTT. It specifies CASIGRDDQPQHF.

Here the CDR3 DNA reads TGCAGTGCTAGACTACCTAACAGGGTTGGTCAGCCCCAGCATTTT. Translation gives CSARLPNRVGQPQHF. The V and J genes are TRBV20-1 and TRBJ1-5, with D possibly being TRBD1 (6 bases). V was shortened by 2 bases and J by 6 bases, with 17 bases between the two germline ends. Germline CDR1 DFQATT, CDR2 SNEGSKA (reference sequence). The CDR3 runs to 15 residues.

This rearrangement joins TRBV28 to TRBJ1-5; possibly TRBD1 for D (6 bases). The CDR3 sequence is 15 residues long. Trimming took 8 bases from V and 5 from J, leaving 19 bases between them. CDR1 MDHEN and CDR2 SYDVKM come from the germline V gene. The CDR3 is CASSRSRGGDQPQHF. CDR3 bases: TGTGCCAGCTCCCGGAGCAGGGGAGGGGATCAGCCCCAGCATTTT. Drawing the rest from reference TRBV28 and TRBJ1-5, the complete variable domain is DVKVTQSSRYLVKRTGEKVFLECVQDMDHENMFWYRQDPGLGLRLIYFSYDVKMKEKGDIPEGYSVSREKKERFSLILESASTNQTSMYLCASSRSRGGDQPQHFGDGTRLSIL.

This rearrangement joins TRBV10-3 to TRBJ2-7; 10 bases match TRBD1. Unmatched junction bases numbered 5, after V lost 3 bases and J lost 3 bases. The CDR3 has 15 amino acids. Per the germline V gene, CDR1 is ENHRY and CDR2 is SYGVKD. This CDR3 reads CAISERDRGLYEQYF. CDR3 in DNA: TGTGCCATCAGTGAACGGGACAGGGGTCTCTACGAGCAGTACTTC.

This clonotype was seen a handful of times. The chain uses TRBV10-3 and TRBJ1-1, with D tentatively TRBD1 (5 bases). Germline V lookup: CDR1 ENHRY, CDR2 SYGVKD. The ends were cut back, 5 bases at V and 2 bases at J, with 9 bases in the middle. The CDR3 sequence is 13 residues long. The CDR3 nucleotides are TGTGCCATCAGTCAAAGGGACAACACTGAAGCTTTCTTT. Its protein is CAISQRDNTEAFF.

This clonotype was detected once. V is TRBV2 and J is TRBJ2-2; possible D gene TRBD1, 6 bases. Trimming took 5 bases from V and 5 from J, leaving 18 bases between them. The germline gives CDR1 SNHLY, CDR2 FYNNEI. The CDR3 extends over 16 amino acids. CDR3 protein: CASSKDRNQETGELFF. CDR3 coding DNA: TGTGCCAGCAGTAAGGACAGAAACCAAGAGACCGGGGAGCTGTTTTTT. Variable domain in full (rest from reference TRBV2 and TRBJ2-2): EPEVTQTPSHQVTQMGQEVILRCVPISNHLYFYWYRQILGQKVEFLVSFYNNEISEKSEIFDDQFSVERPDGSNFTLKIRSTKLEDSAMYFCASSKDRNQETGELFFGEGSRLTVL.

In its sample, this clonotype was seen many times. The CDR3 here is CSARASNPKQYF. CDR3 sequence (DNA): TGCAGTGCTAGAGCGTCGAACCCCAAGCAGTACTTC. This chain connects TRBV20-1 to TRBJ2-7; D not resolved. With 1 base removed from V and 8 bases from J, the gap between germline ends came to 12 bases. Germline CDR1 reads DFQATT; CDR2 reads SNEGSKA (reference sequence). The CDR3 is 12 residues long.

Many counts were recorded for this clonotype. The chain has TRBV20-1 and TRBJ1-2; D perhaps matches TRBD1 (6 bases). The germline CDR1 and CDR2 sequences are DFQATT and SNEGSKA (reference sequence). CDR3 length equals 13 residues. The V end lost 3 bases, the J end lost 3 bases, and 11 bases lay between the germline ends. In DNA form, the CDR3 reads TGCAGTGCTAGTGAGAGGGGGGACTATGGCTACACCTTC. It specifies CSASERGDYGYTF.

In its sample, this clonotype was seen many times. A clone one base away is much larger, so this may be a read error. The rearrangement links TRBV25-1 to TRBJ1-1; D is unresolved. The CDR3 consists of 12 residues. Germline CDR1 reads MGHDK; CDR2 reads SYGVNS. V lost 8 bases to trimming and J lost 0 bases, with 7 bases between them. Here the CDR3 reads CASFEMNTEAFF. Written as DNA, the CDR3 is TGTGCCAGCTTCGAAATGAACACTGAAGCTTTCTTT.

V gene TRBV6-5 combines with J gene TRBJ1-6; 10 bases line up with TRBD1. With V trimmed by 5 bases and J by 10 bases, 8 bases remained unmatched. Germline-derived CDR1 and CDR2 are MNHEY and SVGAGI. The CDR3 sequence is 15 residues long. This CDR3 is CASSPRQGARSPLHF. Here the CDR3 DNA reads TGTGCCAGCAGTCCCAGACAGGGGGCGAGGTCACCCCTCCACTTT.

The V gene is TRBV9, the J gene TRBJ2-2; 8 bases are a match to TRBD1. CDR1 and CDR2 (germline): SGDLS, YYNGEE. J was trimmed by 7 bases and V by 0 bases; bases with no gene match: 5. The CDR3 has 15 amino acids. The CDR3 region is CASSVGQDRDGELFF. In nucleotides, the CDR3 is TGTGCCAGCAGCGTAGGGCAGGACAGGGACGGGGAGCTGTTTTTT.

The table lists this clonotype with many counts. The chain recombines TRBV5-1 with TRBJ1-2; 7 bases map to TRBD1. The V and J ends lost 4 bases and 0 bases, in that order; junction bases with no gene match: 6. Germline CDR1 and CDR2: SGHRS and YFSETQ. The CDR3 has 15 amino acids. The chain's CDR3 is CASSTRTGTNYGYTF. In DNA form, the CDR3 reads TGCGCCAGCAGCACAAGGACAGGAACTAACTATGGCTACACCTTC.

This clonotype was seen more than once but under ten times. This may stem from a read error, because a much larger clone lies one nucleotide away. The chain couples TRBV12-3 or TRBV12-4 to TRBJ2-5; 14 bases are a match to TRBD2. The CDR3 consists of 17 residues. The CDR3, as DNA: TGTGCCAGCAGTCCCGGGACTAGCGGGAGCGGCCAAGGGACCCAGTACTTC. Protein sequence: CASSPGTSGSGQGTQYF.

This chain connects TRBV7-8 to TRBJ1-2; D gene unclear. The V end was cut by 3 bases, the J end by 3 bases, with 8 bases between. The CDR3 has 13 amino acids. Per the germline V gene, CDR1 is SGHVS and CDR2 is FQNEAQ. The CDR3 sequence: CASSFGEDYGYTF. DNA of the CDR3: TGTGCCAGCAGCTTCGGAGAAGACTATGGCTACACCTTC.

J is TRBJ2-7 and V is TRBV25-1; TRBD1 aligns across 8 bases. The trim removed 4 bases at V and 2 bases at J, leaving 13 bases unmatched. CDR1 and CDR2 from the germline V gene are MGHDK and SYGVNS. This CDR3 has 17 residues. CDR3 in DNA: TGTGCCAGCAGTGGTGGGACAGGTCCCTCTCGTGCCTACGAGCAGTACTTC. The encoded protein is CASSGGTGPSRAYEQYF.

CDR3 protein: CASSPRRGSAYRVPNYGYTF. The DNA of the CDR3 is TGTGCCAGCAGCCCCAGACGGGGATCCGCCTACAGGGTACCTAACTATGGCTACACCTTC. V usage is TRBV7-2 and J usage is TRBJ1-2, with D possibly being TRBD1 (6 bases). Trimming pared 5 bases from V and 0 bases from J, leaving 28 bases between. CDR3 length: 20 amino acids. Germline values: CDR1 SGHTA, CDR2 FQGNSA. The entire variable domain, with the rest obtained from reference TRBV7-2 and TRBJ1-2, is as follows: GAGVSQSPSNKVTEKGKDVELRCDPISGHTALYWYRQSLGQGLEFLIYFQGNSAPDKSGLPSDRFSAERTGGSVSTLTIQRTQQEDSAVYLCASSPRRGSAYRVPNYGYTFGSGTRLTVV.